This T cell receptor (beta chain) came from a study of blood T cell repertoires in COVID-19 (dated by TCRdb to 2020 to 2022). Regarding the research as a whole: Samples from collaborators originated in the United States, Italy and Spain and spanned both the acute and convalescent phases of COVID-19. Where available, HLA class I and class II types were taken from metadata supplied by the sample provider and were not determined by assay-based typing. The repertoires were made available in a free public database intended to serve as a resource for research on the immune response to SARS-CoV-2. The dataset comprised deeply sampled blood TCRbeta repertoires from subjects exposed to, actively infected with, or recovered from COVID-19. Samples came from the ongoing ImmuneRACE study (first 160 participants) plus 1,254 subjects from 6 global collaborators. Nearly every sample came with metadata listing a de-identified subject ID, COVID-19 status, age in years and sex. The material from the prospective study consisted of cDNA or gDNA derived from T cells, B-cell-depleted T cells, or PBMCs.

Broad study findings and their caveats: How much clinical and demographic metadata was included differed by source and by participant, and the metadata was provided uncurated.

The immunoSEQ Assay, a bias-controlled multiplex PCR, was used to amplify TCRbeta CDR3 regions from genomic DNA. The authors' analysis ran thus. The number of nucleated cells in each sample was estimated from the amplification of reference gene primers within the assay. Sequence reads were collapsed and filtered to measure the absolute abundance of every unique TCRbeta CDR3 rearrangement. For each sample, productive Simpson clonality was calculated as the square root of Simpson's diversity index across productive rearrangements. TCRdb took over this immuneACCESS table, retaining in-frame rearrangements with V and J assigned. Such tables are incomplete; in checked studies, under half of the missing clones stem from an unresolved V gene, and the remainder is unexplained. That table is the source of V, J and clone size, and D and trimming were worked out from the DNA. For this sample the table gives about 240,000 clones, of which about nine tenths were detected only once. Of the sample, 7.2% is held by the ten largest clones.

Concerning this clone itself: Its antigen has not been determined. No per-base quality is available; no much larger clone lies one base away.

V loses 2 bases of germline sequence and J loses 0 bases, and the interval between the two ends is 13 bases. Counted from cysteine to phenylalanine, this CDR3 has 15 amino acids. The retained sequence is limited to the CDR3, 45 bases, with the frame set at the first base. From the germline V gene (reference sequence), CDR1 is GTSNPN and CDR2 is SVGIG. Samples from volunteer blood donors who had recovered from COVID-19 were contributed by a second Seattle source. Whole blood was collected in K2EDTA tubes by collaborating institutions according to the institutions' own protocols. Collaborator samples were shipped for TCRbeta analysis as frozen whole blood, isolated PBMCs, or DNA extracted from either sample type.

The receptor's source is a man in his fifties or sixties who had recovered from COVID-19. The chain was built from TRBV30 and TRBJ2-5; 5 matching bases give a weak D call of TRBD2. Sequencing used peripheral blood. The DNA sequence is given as TGTGCCTGGAGTCGGGCTAGGAGGTACCAAGAGACCCAGTACTTC. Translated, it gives CAWSRARRYQETQYF.